The 21 T cell receptor beta chains listed next were all sequenced from one sample in a study of T cells in Graves' hyperthyroidism and ophthalmopathy. Using RNA transcripts as the source, TCR beta CDR3 regions were amplified. With the HTBI primer set, the TCR CDR3 went through a first round of RT-PCR. TCRdb used MiXCR to reprocess the multiplex PCR reads, holding one entry per CDR3 protein. The repertoire consists of 500,000 to 600,000 distinct CDR3 sequences, with over 35% occurring once and the leading ten covering about 40%. Sequenced input: peripheral blood or thyroid tissue (not recorded which). These TCRs come from an adult woman with Graves' disease, either hyperthyroidism or ophthalmopathy (not recorded which).

The genes are TRBV2 and TRBJ2-6; 11 positions match TRBD2. V gave up 4 bases and J gave up 0 bases; unmatched junction bases: 8. The CDR3 totals 19 residues. The V gene's germline CDR1 is SNHLY and CDR2 FYNNEI. CDR3: CASSATMGLAVSGANVLTF. DNA for the CDR3: TGTGCCAGCAGTGCTACCATGGGACTAGCGGTCTCTGGGGCCAACGTCCTGACTTTC.

This clonotype has a count of ten or more. The gene calls are TRBV7-2 and TRBJ2-7; 7 nucleotides agree with TRBD1. V trimming: 1 base; J trimming: 0 bases; junction bases outside the gene matches: 3. CDR1 and CDR2 (germline): SGHTA, FQGNSA. The CDR3 sequence is 15 residues long. CDR3 in amino acids: CASSLGDSSSYEQYF. The CDR3 DNA reads as TGTGCCAGCAGCTTAGGGGACAGTAGCTCCTACGAGCAGTACTTC.

The rearrangement links TRBV7-2 to TRBJ2-7, with 7 positions matching TRBD2. Germline V gives CDR1 SGHTA, CDR2 FQGNSA. This CDR3 has 13 residues. V shed 6 bases and J 7 bases; nucleotides not matched to a gene: 9. CDR3: CASSAKRGLEQYF. The DNA of the CDR3 is TGTGCCAGCAGTGCGAAACGGGGACTAGAGCAGTACTTC.

The chain couples TRBV12-3 or TRBV12-4 to TRBJ1-2; D not certain. The V end was cut by 7 bases, the J end by 8 bases, with 14 bases between. CDR3 length: 12 amino acids. The CDR3 coding sequence is TGTGCCAGCAAGTTAAGTAGCGGCGGCTACACCTTC. It encodes CASKLSSGGYTF.

The chain combines TRBV29-1 with TRBJ2-3, with a tentative D call TRBD2 (7 bases). Trimming cost V 4 bases and J 11 bases, with 25 bases left between them. Per germline, CDR1 SQVTM and CDR2 ANQGSEA. There are 15 residues in the CDR3. CDR3 in amino acids: CSVGGRTRPHVEQYF. The CDR3 region has the DNA TGCAGCGTTGGGGGGCGGACTAGGCCCCACGTTGAGCAGTATTTT.

The chain carries TRBV29-1 and TRBJ1-1; D is possibly TRBD1 (5 bases). The CDR3 covers 13 residues. Germline V gene sequence: CDR1 SQVTM, CDR2 ANQGSEA. The V end was cut by 7 bases, the J end by 1 base, with 13 bases between. The DNA of the CDR3 is TGCAGCGAAGTCAGGGCAACGAACACTGAAGCTTTCTTT. Translating gives CSEVRATNTEAFF.

This clonotype was recorded at least ten times. J is TRBJ1-6 and V is TRBV19; TRBD1 is a possible D gene (5 bases). Trimming stripped 6 bases from V and 12 bases from J, with 21 bases between. This CDR3 has 15 amino acids. Looked up from germline, CDR1 is LNHDA and CDR2 is SQIVND (reference sequence). CDR3: CASRLEGMISRPLHF. In DNA, the CDR3 is TGTGCCAGTAGGCTCGAGGGGATGATCTCGAGACCCCTCCACTTT.

CDR3 coding DNA: TGTGCCAGCAGCTTCACAGGTCCTGGTTCCTACGAGCAGTACTTC. Amino acid sequence: CASSFTGPGSYEQYF. The V gene is TRBV7-9, the J gene TRBJ2-7; D is possibly TRBD1 (5 bases). V was pared by 3 bases and J by 1 base, with 13 bases between. This CDR3 is built from 15 residues. Germline CDR1 and CDR2: SEHNR and FQNEAQ (reference sequence).

J is TRBJ2-2 and V is TRBV19; D unresolved. This CDR3 region has 14 residues. V was pared by 6 bases and J by 4 bases, with 12 bases between. In germline, CDR1 is LNHDA, CDR2 SQIVND (reference sequence). In DNA, the CDR3 is TGTGCCAGTAGAGAGTACCACCTCACCGGGGAGCTGTTTTTT. Translation gives CASREYHLTGELFF.

This clonotype turned up a few times. The gene calls are TRBV2 and TRBJ2-1, with TRBD2 matching over 8 bases. Germline V lookup: CDR1 SNHLY, CDR2 FYNNEI. J lost 7 bases, V lost 4 bases, and 6 bases had no gene match. This CDR3 has 14 residues. CDR3 coding DNA: TGTGCCAGCAGTGTGACGGGAGGGGCTAATGAGCAGTTCTTC. Residues: CASSVTGGANEQFF.

The chain links TRBV7-9 to TRBJ1-1; a possible D gene is TRBD1 (6 bases). The CDR3 consists of 14 residues. Trimming stripped 3 bases from V and 0 bases from J, with 8 bases between. CDR1 is SEHNR and CDR2 is FQNEAQ in the germline V gene (reference sequence). In DNA, the CDR3 is TGTGCCAGCAGCTTTAGGACAGTGAACACTGAAGCTTTCTTT. It translates to CASSFRTVNTEAFF.

This clonotype was detected once. An end of the junction does not agree with germline; a read error may underlie this. J is TRBJ1-2 and V is TRBV2; the D is unclear. The CDR3 runs 14 residues. Germline assignment: CDR1 SNHLY and CDR2 FYNNEI. CDR3 coding DNA: TGCGCCAGCAGTGAGTCCAGACTGGCCAATGGCTACACCTTC. Protein product: CASSESRLANGYTF.

This clonotype came up many times. The genes are TRBV6-5 and TRBJ1-5; 8 positions agree with TRBD1. The V and J ends lost 6 bases and 6 bases, in that order; junction bases with no gene match: 4. Germline lookup yields CDR1 MNHEY and CDR2 SVGAGI. The CDR3 is made up of 13 amino acids. The CDR3 DNA follows: TGTGCCAGCAGCACTACAGGGGGTCAGCCCCAGCATTTT. This codes for CASSTTGGQPQHF.

This clonotype was observed many times. The chain couples TRBV25-1 to TRBJ1-2; D uncertain. The CDR3 contains 12 residues. V shed 3 bases and J shed 7 bases, with 9 bases lying between them. Germline-derived CDR1 and CDR2 are MGHDK and SYGVNS. The CDR3 sequence is CASSDWNGGYTF. The DNA of the CDR3 is TGTGCCAGCAGTGACTGGAATGGTGGCTACACCTTC.

The chain combines TRBV20-1 with TRBJ1-1; D not resolved. With 2 bases removed from V and 5 bases from J, the gap between germline ends came to 12 bases. This CDR3 region has 13 residues. CDR1 is DFQATT, CDR2 SNEGSKA, per germline (reference sequence). The CDR3 DNA reads as TGCAGTGCTAGACAGTCGGCGTGGACTGAAGCTTTCTTT. Translated: CSARQSAWTEAFF.

V gene TRBV7-9 combines with J gene TRBJ2-5; 9 nucleotides agree with TRBD2. The CDR3 totals 17 residues. V lost 7 bases to trimming and J lost 5 bases; unmatched junction nucleotides: 17. The germline V gene encodes CDR1 SEHNR and CDR2 FQNEAQ (reference sequence). The DNA for the CDR3 is TGTGCCAGCACCACCCGGATTAGCGGGGGACAAATGGAGACCCAGTACTTC. Translated: CASTTRISGGQMETQYF.

The chain carries TRBV20-1 and TRBJ2-7, with D possibly being TRBD1 (6 bases). Germline V CDR1 and CDR2: DFQATT, SNEGSKA (reference sequence). CDR3 length equals 14 residues. The V end lost 3 bases, the J end lost 3 bases, and 15 bases lay between the germline ends. CDR3 nucleotides: TGCAGTGCTAGTCTGACAGGCGGACTCTACGAGCAGTACTTC. It specifies CSASLTGGLYEQYF.

This CDR3 is CASSGDRAGQETQYF. The CDR3 DNA is TGTGCCAGCAGTGGGGACAGGGCTGGGCAAGAGACCCAGTACTTC. The chain carries TRBV2 and TRBJ2-5, with 9 bases identical to TRBD1. Trimming at V came to 4 bases and at J to 2 bases, leaving 5 bases not matched to a gene. CDR3 length equals 15 residues. Germline CDR1 reads SNHLY; CDR2 reads FYNNEI.

This clonotype was seen many times. The J gene is TRBJ1-3, the V gene TRBV25-1; TRBD1 is a possible D gene (5 bases). Germline CDR1 is MGHDK and CDR2 is SYGVNS. Between the trimmed V and J ends, which lost 4 bases and 0 bases, there was a span of 13 bases. This CDR3 contains 16 residues. CDR3 DNA sequence: TGTGCCAGCAGTGGGGGACGGGAGAGCTCTGGAAACACCATATATTTT. Its protein product is CASSGGRESSGNTIYF.

The rearrangement uses TRBV15 and TRBJ1-5; D gene ambiguous. CDR1 is LNHNV and CDR2 is YYDKDF in the germline V gene (reference sequence). V was shortened by 4 bases and J by 7 bases, with 14 bases between the two germline ends. The CDR3 sequence is 14 residues long. CDR3 loop: CATSKLIVGQPQHF. The DNA for the CDR3 is TGTGCCACCAGCAAATTGATCGTGGGGCAGCCCCAGCATTTT. Together with reference TRBV15 and TRBJ1-5, the CDR3 gives the full variable domain: DAMVIQNPRYQVTQFGKPVTLSCSQTLNHNVMYWYQQKSSQAPKLLFHYYDKDFNNEADTPDNFQSRRPNTSFCFLDIRSPGLGDTAMYLCATSKLIVGQPQHFGDGTRLSIL.

The sample holds many counts of this clonotype. V gene TRBV5-5 combines with J gene TRBJ2-5; perhaps TRBD1 as D (6 bases). Germline V lookup: CDR1 SGHKS, CDR2 YYEKEE (reference sequence). The V end was cut by 4 bases, the J end by 2 bases, with 12 bases between. The CDR3 length is 14 residues. Here the CDR3 reads CASSPAGQQETQYF. CDR3 nucleotide sequence: TGTGCCAGCAGCCCCGCCGGACAGCAAGAGACCCAGTACTTC. Full variable domain (remainder filled in from reference TRBV5-5 and TRBJ2-5): DAGVTQSPTHLIKTRGQQVTLRCSPISGHKSVSWYQQVLGQGPQFIFQYYEKEERGRGNFPDRFSARQFPNYSSELNVNALLLGDSALYLCASSPAGQQETQYFGPGTRLLVL.